The sequence of this T cell receptor (beta chain) was determined in a study of shared clonotypes between healthy human individuals. Germline CDR1 is MDHEN and CDR2 is SYDVKM. With 5 bases removed from V and 3 bases from J, the gap between germline ends came to 13 bases. The CDR3 is 14 amino acids. Study-level results: Despite large depth, rarefaction showed incomplete sorted-subset sequencing. Clonotypes shared by all four donors outscored non-shared clonotypes in generation probability. Larger estimated richness was generally seen in naive subsets than in memory subsets.

A remark on this clone: Its matching antigen is unknown.

In the source study's methods: Junction-only sequences produced by ImmunoSEQ had no quality scores, so filtering differed. TCRdb's copy holds only in-frame clones and misses some; the assay was immunoSEQ multiplex PCR. V and J calls plus clone size are reproduced from that table; the DNA served to infer D and trimming. The data show over 2 million clones, about 95% seen once. The TCR originated in a man aged 18 to 29 in good health. Material for sequencing was naive CD4+ T cells sorted from blood. Subset: CD45RA+ positively selected. The chain is built from TRBV28 and TRBJ1-2, with a tentative D call TRBD1 (5 bases). The DNA of the CDR3 is TGTGCCAGCAGTCTGGACATTGGAGACTATGGCTACACCTTC. It translates to CASSLDIGDYGYTF.